This is a list of T cell receptor beta chains from one sample in a study of blood T cell repertoires in COVID-19. Sequencing used immunoSEQ multiplex PCR; TCRdb keeps in-frame clones, though not all of them. The top ten hold around 5.5% of the sample, which has about 200,000 clones, approximately 79% seen once. Sequencing was performed on PBMCs or T cells enriched from blood (not recorded which). The source is a woman in her fifties or sixties with acute COVID-19. Both conserved end residues are part of each CDR3. The D gene is left open where the match is weak. Size is omitted from some rows. Given values are once, few, many or a class for expanded clones.

v_gene	d_gene	abundance	j_gene	CDR3aa	CDR3nt
TRBV6-1	.	.	TRBJ1-2	CASSEAAQTGLNYGYTF	TGTGCCAGCAGTGAAGCCGCACAGACAGGCCTTAACTATGGCTACACCTTC
TRBV5-4	.	.	TRBJ2-1	CASSGLPGSYNEQFF	TGTGCCAGCAGCGGACTACCAGGCTCCTACAATGAGCAGTTCTTC
TRBV5-4	.	.	TRBJ2-1	CASSSDWNNEQFF	TGTGCCAGCAGCTCGGACTGGAACAATGAGCAGTTCTTC
TRBV5-5	TRBD1	.	TRBJ1-1	CASSKEDRGFGDTEAFF	TGTGCCAGCAGCAAAGAGGACAGGGGATTTGGGGACACTGAAGCTTTCTTT
TRBV27	.	.	TRBJ2-1	CASSFPGVLYNEQFF	TGTGCCAGCAGTTTTCCCGGGGTGTTGTACAATGAGCAGTTCTTC
TRBV10-1	TRBD1	.	TRBJ1-3	CASSGGTVGNTIYF	TGCGCCAGCAGTGGAGGGACAGTTGGAAACACCATATATTTT
TRBV28	TRBD1	.	TRBJ2-6	CASSSSTGTGANVLTF	TGTGCCAGCAGTTCCTCGACAGGGACTGGGGCCAACGTCCTGACTTTC
TRBV5-1	TRBD2	.	TRBJ2-2	CASSIYLAGVGTGELFF	TGCGCCAGCAGCATCTACCTAGCGGGAGTCGGGACCGGGGAGCTGTTTTTT
TRBV7-2	TRBD2	.	TRBJ2-5	CASSLARVDGLAGVLGLETQYF	TGTGCCAGCAGCTTAGCACGGGTGGACGGGCTAGCGGGAGTTCTCGGTCTGGAGACCCAGTACTTC
TRBV7-2	TRBD1	few	TRBJ1-5	CASSLQDRAGQPQHF	TGTGCCAGCAGCTTACAGGACAGGGCTGGCCAGCCCCAGCATTTT
TRBV5-6	.	.	TRBJ1-4	CASSLGAGVEKLFF	TGTGCCAGCAGCTTGGGGGCAGGGGTTGAAAAACTGTTTTTT
TRBV27	.	.	TRBJ1-2	CASSLSRDMEGYTF	TGTGCCAGCAGTTTGAGCCGGGACATGGAAGGCTACACCTTC
TRBV6-2/TRBV6-3	.	.	TRBJ2-7	CASSYPPRPGGVYEQYF	TGTGCCAGCAGTTACCCCCCCCGTCCCGGAGGCGTCTACGAGCAGTACTTC
TRBV6-5	.	.	TRBJ1-2	CASRKAGDYGYTF	TGTGCCAGCAGAAAAGCGGGAGATTATGGCTACACCTTC
TRBV18	.	.	TRBJ1-5	CASSPGRGGQPQHF	TGTGCCAGCTCACCAGGCAGGGGTGGTCAGCCCCAGCATTTT
TRBV11-2	.	once	TRBJ2-7	CASSSQTRAYEQYF	TGTGCCAGCAGCTCACAGACTAGAGCGTACGAGCAGTACTTC
TRBV19	TRBD1	.	TRBJ1-1	CASSLGGQGNLNTEAFF	TGTGCCAGTAGCCTAGGGGGACAGGGGAACTTGAACACTGAAGCTTTCTTT
TRBV25-1	.	.	TRBJ1-1	CASSESRTGTEAFF	TGTGCCAGCAGTGAATCCAGGACTGGAACTGAAGCTTTCTTT
TRBV7-9	.	.	TRBJ2-1	CASILGGGYEQFF	TGTGCCAGCATCCTGGGAGGGGGATATGAGCAGTTCTTC
TRBV7-2	.	.	TRBJ2-5	CASSLARYPGETQYF	TGTGCCAGCAGCTTAGCGCGGTACCCGGGAGAGACCCAGTACTTC
TRBV19	.	.	TRBJ1-1	CASRSEGENTEAFF	TGTGCCAGTAGGTCAGAGGGGGAAAACACTGAAGCTTTCTTT
TRBV4-3	TRBD2	.	TRBJ2-1	CASSQVMGLADYNEQFF	TGCGCCAGCAGCCAAGTAATGGGACTAGCGGACTACAATGAGCAGTTCTTC
TRBV12-3/TRBV12-4	.	few	TRBJ1-1	CATVPGVEAFF	TGTGCCACCGTCCCAGGCGTTGAAGCTTTCTTT
TRBV11-2	.	.	TRBJ1-2	CASSLSGTGYGYTF	TGTGCCAGCAGCCTTTCCGGGACTGGCTATGGCTACACCTTC
TRBV24-1	TRBD1	.	TRBJ1-1	CATSAGTGARRAFF	TGTGCCACCAGTGCCGGGACAGGGGCCAGACGGGCTTTCTTT
TRBV6-5	.	.	TRBJ2-1	CASSFPGRGRNEQFF	TGTGCCAGCAGTTTCCCCGGTAGGGGCCGGAATGAGCAGTTCTTC